The present T cell receptor (beta chain) was sequenced within a study of control samples from healthy donors and cancer patients (dated by TCRdb to between 2020 and 2021). Concerning this clone: Its antigen remains unidentified. No base qualities exist here, and no much larger clone lies one base off it.

Including the terminal cysteine and phenylalanine, the CDR3 comprises 13 residues. CDR3 DNA is the only sequence kept; it has 39 bases, read in frame from the first base. CDR1 and CDR2, looked up from the germline V gene, are ENHRY and SYGVKD. At the junction V is shortened by 7 bases and J by 5 bases, with 11 bases in between. The library relied on the immunoSEQ multiplex PCR assay. TCRdb provides this immuneACCESS table in a form limited to in-frame rearrangements. Some clones are lacking; in checked studies, under half of them reflect an unresolved V gene, and why the rest are absent is not known. This sample gives over 75,000 clones in total; roughly 78% of them show up just once. About 2% of the sample lies in the top ten.

The chain links TRBV10-3 with TRBJ2-2, and possibly TRBD2, on 5 matching bases. The origin of this receptor is a man between 60 and 75 years old in good health. The sequencing sample was made of blood. The nucleotide sequence is TGTGCCATCACCCGCGAGGGTACCGGGGAGCTGTTTTTT. It codes for CAITREGTGELFF.